The rows below give T cell receptor beta chains drawn from one sample of a study of T cell responses to AZD1222 COVID-19 vaccine. Produced via immunoSEQ multiplex PCR; TCRdb's table is partial and in-frame only. The table includes 150,000 or so clones, roughly 93% detected once. The sample consisted of peripheral blood, taken 28 days after the second AZD1222 dose. The receptors derive from an adult who received the AZD1222 COVID-19 vaccine. CDR3s include the opening cysteine and the closing phenylalanine or tryptophan. The order of the fields is D gene, clone size, J gene, V gene, CDR3 protein, CDR3 DNA. D genes are given only for firm matches. The size of a clone is reported for some rows only, either as once, few or many, or as a class for expanded clones.

- - TRBJ1-2 TRBV6-5 CASSYSAGYGYTF TGTGCCAGCAGTTACTCGGCCGGCTATGGCTACACCTTC
- once TRBJ2-3 TRBV3-1/TRBV3-2 CASSHTGADTQYF TGTGCCAGCAGCCACACGGGAGCAGATACGCAGTATTTT
TRBD2 - TRBJ2-5 TRBV15 CATSRDRSSGSPDGKTQYF TGTGCCACCAGCAGAGATAGGAGTAGCGGGAGCCCCGATGGGAAGACCCAGTACTTC
- - TRBJ1-2 TRBV27 CASRQGGGYGYTF TGTGCCAGCAGACAGGGAGGGGGCTATGGCTACACCTTC
TRBD1 - TRBJ2-7 TRBV28 CASSLSGTGVVQYF TGTGCCAGCAGTTTATCCGGGACAGGTGTCGTTCAGTACTTC
- - TRBJ2-1 TRBV9 CASSVAGTHYNEQFF TGTGCCAGCAGCGTAGCTGGGACCCACTACAATGAGCAGTTCTTC
- few TRBJ2-1 TRBV7-2 CASSLVSGGVYNEQFF TGTGCCAGCAGCTTAGTCAGTGGCGGAGTCTACAATGAGCAGTTCTTC
TRBD2 - TRBJ2-5 TRBV19 CASHRGREGFETQYF TGTGCCAGTCATAGGGGGCGGGAGGGGTTTGAGACCCAGTACTTC
TRBD1 once TRBJ1-1 TRBV28 CASSPRQGWFTEAFF TGTGCCAGCAGTCCCCGACAGGGGTGGTTCACTGAAGCTTTCTTT
- - TRBJ2-3 TRBV24-1 CATSDLDSTDTQYF TGTGCCACCAGTGATTTGGACAGCACAGATACGCAGTATTTT
TRBD2 - TRBJ2-3 TRBV30 CAWSVISGRDKYF TGTGCCTGGAGTGTAATTAGCGGGAGAGACAAGTATTTT
- - TRBJ2-1 TRBV11-3 CASSLGRNEQFF TGTGCCAGCAGCTTAGGAAGGAATGAGCAGTTCTTC
- - TRBJ2-2 TRBV5-1 CASSFRAGSGTGELFF TGCGCCAGCAGCTTTCGTGCGGGATCGGGAACCGGGGAGCTGTTTTTT
- - TRBJ2-5 TRBV6-2/TRBV6-3 CASSPQPEETQYF TGTGCCAGCAGTCCCCAGCCCGAAGAGACCCAGTACTTC
- - TRBJ2-1 TRBV7-9 CASSLALAGTYNEQFF TGTGCCAGCAGCTTAGCTTTAGCAGGGACCTACAATGAGCAGTTCTTC
- - TRBJ2-1 TRBV9 CASSVDAANWNEQFF TGTGCCAGCAGCGTAGATGCGGCCAACTGGAATGAGCAGTTCTTC
- - TRBJ2-2 TRBV10-3 CAISDTGRYNTGELFF TGTGCCATCAGTGATACAGGGCGGTATAACACCGGGGAGCTGTTTTTT
TRBD2 - TRBJ2-3 TRBV5-6 CASSFLPSGRSQEDTQYF TGTGCCAGCAGCTTTCTTCCTAGCGGGAGGAGTCAAGAGGATACGCAGTATTTT
- - TRBJ1-2 TRBV19 CATHPPGSLNGYTF TGTGCCACCCACCCCCCAGGATCGCTTAACGGCTACACCTTC
TRBD1 - TRBJ1-2 TRBV7-9 CASNGDWGQADYGYTF TGTGCCAGCAACGGGGATTGGGGACAGGCGGACTATGGCTACACCTTC
TRBD2 - TRBJ2-5 TRBV7-9 CASRHPGTSGRRTQYF TGTGCCAGCAGACACCCCGGGACTAGCGGGAGAAGGACCCAGTACTTC
- - TRBJ1-5 TRBV18 CASSPNTKQPQHF TGTGCCAGCTCACCAAATACGAAGCAGCCCCAGCATTTT
- - TRBJ1-1 TRBV14 CASSQDGGRGWNTEAFF TGTGCCAGCAGCCAAGACGGGGGGCGAGGGTGGAACACTGAAGCTTTCTTT
- once TRBJ2-1 TRBV3-1/TRBV3-2 CASSLWTRSNEQFF TGTGCCAGCAGCCTGTGGACCAGGAGTAATGAGCAGTTCTTC
- - TRBJ2-5 TRBV12-3/TRBV12-4 CASTRDSKETQYF TGTGCCAGCACCCGAGACAGTAAAGAGACCCAGTACTTC
TRBD2 once TRBJ2-7 TRBV6-6 CASSYGGTSGPYEQYF TGTGCCAGCAGTTACGGCGGGACTAGCGGACCCTACGAGCAGTACTTC
TRBD1 - TRBJ1-2 TRBV14 CASSQGRQGVLVEGYTF TGTGCCAGCAGCCAAGGGCGACAGGGGGTTTTAGTGGAAGGCTACACCTTC
TRBD2 - TRBJ2-1 TRBV3-1/TRBV3-2 CASSLQTTSGPDNEQFF TGTGCCAGCAGCCTCCAAACGACTAGCGGGCCCGACAATGAGCAGTTCTTC
- - TRBJ1-1 TRBV12-3/TRBV12-4 CASSRTNTEAFF TGTGCCAGCAGTCGAACGAACACTGAAGCTTTCTTT
- - TRBJ1-1 TRBV14 CASSPSFDRMNTEAFF TGTGCCAGCAGCCCATCTTTCGACAGGATGAACACTGAAGCTTTCTTT
- - TRBJ1-4 TRBV29-1 CSVGRSSGTDNEKLFF TGCAGCGTTGGTAGAAGTTCCGGGACGGATAATGAAAAACTGTTTTTT
- - TRBJ1-6 TRBV9 CASSVDLSGGSPLHF TGTGCCAGCAGCGTAGATCTAAGCGGGGGTTCACCCCTCCACTTT
TRBD1 - TRBJ2-7 TRBV27 CASSLRTGEDYEQYF TGTGCCAGCAGTTTACGGACAGGGGAGGACTACGAGCAGTACTTC
- - TRBJ2-7 TRBV2 CASSRTMTNYEQYF TGTGCCAGCAGTCGGACGATGACTAACTACGAGCAGTACTTC
- - TRBJ1-2 TRBV6-5 CATEFAGTYGYTF TGTGCCACCGAATTCGCGGGGACCTATGGCTACACCTTC
- - TRBJ1-1 TRBV27 CASSSLGDNTEAFF TGTGCCAGCAGTTCCCTAGGTGACAACACTGAAGCTTTCTTT
- - TRBJ2-3 TRBV13 CASSTRAEQTDTQYF TGTGCCAGCAGCACACGGGCCGAGCAGACAGATACGCAGTATTTT
- - TRBJ2-3 TRBV4-2 CASSRSPQGGNADTQYF TGTGCCAGCAGCCGTTCGCCCCAAGGGGGGAACGCAGATACGCAGTATTTT
- - TRBJ2-7 TRBV5-1 CASSLDGGNEQYF TGCGCCAGCAGCTTGGATGGCGGTAACGAGCAGTACTTC
TRBD1 - TRBJ2-7 TRBV5-1 CASSLRQGANEQYF TGCGCCAGCAGCCTAAGACAGGGGGCCAACGAGCAGTACTTC
- - TRBJ1-4 TRBV5-4 CASSLTGMGEKLFF TGTGCCAGCAGCTTAACAGGGATGGGGGAAAAACTGTTTTTT
- - TRBJ2-5 TRBV24-1 CATSDAIQETQYF TGTGCCACCAGTGATGCCATACAAGAGACCCAGTACTTC
- - TRBJ1-4 TRBV11-2 CASSLRPSGNTNEKLFF TGTGCCAGCAGCTTAAGGCCCTCGGGGAACACTAATGAAAAACTGTTTTTT
- - TRBJ2-1 TRBV27 CASRYSLALNSYNEQFF TGTGCCAGCAGATATTCTCTGGCCCTCAATTCCTACAATGAGCAGTTCTTC
- - TRBJ1-1 TRBV19 CASSIEGPKTEAFF TGTGCCAGTAGTATCGAGGGGCCGAAGACTGAAGCTTTCTTT
- - TRBJ1-5 TRBV27 CASSLWTGNQPQHF TGTGCCAGCAGTTTATGGACAGGCAATCAGCCCCAGCATTTT
TRBD2 - TRBJ2-7 TRBV4-1 CASSPIRGGAYEQYF TGCGCCAGCAGCCCGATTCGGGGGGGGGCCTACGAGCAGTACTTC
TRBD1 - TRBJ2-7 TRBV18 CASSPTGGNGGEQYF TGTGCCAGCTCACCGACAGGGGGTAATGGAGGCGAGCAGTACTTC
- - TRBJ2-6 TRBV11-2 CASSLEPSGANVLTF TGTGCCAGCAGCTTAGAACCCTCTGGGGCCAACGTCCTGACTTTC
- - TRBJ1-1 TRBV4-1 CASRGVLKNTEAFF TGCGCCAGCAGGGGGGTACTAAAAAACACTGAAGCTTTCTTT
TRBD1 once TRBJ1-2 TRBV5-6 CASSFGTGAYNYGYTF TGTGCCAGCAGCTTTGGGACAGGAGCCTACAACTATGGCTACACCTTC
- - TRBJ1-1 TRBV18 CASSTRSGGVRVNTEAFF TGTGCCAGCTCAACCCGGAGTGGAGGGGTCCGGGTGAACACTGAAGCTTTCTTT
TRBD1 - TRBJ2-7 TRBV28 CASYQGQTYEQYF TGTGCCAGTTACCAGGGACAGACCTACGAGCAGTACTTC